The 32 T cell receptor beta chains below all came from one sample that was sequenced in a study of blood T cell repertoires in COVID-19. Only in-frame clones appear in the TCRdb table, and some are missing; sequencing was by immunoSEQ multiplex PCR. Here the sample spans over 130,000 clones, 88% being singletons. The specimen was peripheral blood. These receptors were collected from a human donor with COVID-19, enrolled during active disease. The donor label of this sample is uncertain.

V is TRBV3-1 (or the pseudogene TRBV3-2) and J is TRBJ1-6; TRBD1 matches 8 bases. V was pared by 4 bases and J by 14 bases, with 13 bases of the junction left unmatched. CDR1 and CDR2 (germline): LGHDT, YNNKEL (reference sequence). The CDR3 runs 15 residues. Here the CDR3 reads CASSLVGGTGLSLHF. Written as DNA, the CDR3 is TGTGCCAGCAGCCTGGTGGGCGGGACAGGTTTGTCCCTCCACTTT.

The chain has TRBV7-8 and TRBJ2-7; 11 bases fit TRBD2. This CDR3 is built from 13 residues. The germline gives CDR1 SGHVS, CDR2 FQNEAQ. Trimming took 5 bases from V and 7 from J; bases not matched to a gene: 4. The CDR3 nucleotides read TGTGCCAGCAGCGGGATAGCGGGAGGGGAGCAGTACTTC. Translated, it gives CASSGIAGGEQYF.

The V and J genes are TRBV2 and TRBJ1-6; a possible D gene is TRBD1 (5 bases). Germline lookup yields CDR1 SNHLY and CDR2 FYNNEI. V lost 6 bases and J 8 bases, leaving 17 bases between the germline ends. The CDR3 sequence is 15 residues long. The CDR3 loop reads CASRLTRGRDSPLHF. CDR3 sequence (DNA): TGTGCCAGCAGACTGACAAGGGGAAGGGATTCACCCCTCCACTTT.

The rearrangement uses TRBV12-3 or TRBV12-4 and TRBJ2-1, with D unclear. Trimming took off 5 bases at V and 6 bases at J, with 11 bases between the two ends. There are 13 residues in the CDR3. CDR3 protein: CASSLDFANEQFF. The DNA for the CDR3 is TGTGCCAGCAGTCTAGACTTTGCCAATGAGCAGTTCTTC.

Only one count was recorded for this clone. The chain links TRBV7-3 to TRBJ1-6; TRBD1 matches at 9 bases. The CDR3 extends over 14 amino acids. V trimming: 5 bases; J trimming: 8 bases; junction bases outside the gene matches: 4. Germline loops: CDR1 SGHTA, CDR2 FQGTGA. The CDR3 sequence: CASSVDRGDSPLHF. CDR3 in DNA: TGTGCCAGCAGCGTGGACAGGGGAGATTCACCCCTCCACTTT.

This chain connects TRBV9 to TRBJ2-5, with D perhaps matching TRBD2 (5 bases). The CDR3 length is 12 residues. CDR1 is SGDLS, CDR2 YYNGEE, per germline. The V end was cut by 4 bases, the J end by 5 bases, with 9 bases between. The CDR3 bases are TGTGCCAGCAGCTGGCGAGGGGAGACCCAGTACTTC. This codes for CASSWRGETQYF.

The chain uses TRBV3-1 (or the pseudogene TRBV3-2) and TRBJ1-3; D may be TRBD1 (6 bases). The CDR3 loop spans 15 amino acids. Trimming shortened V by 4 bases and J by 0 bases, and 10 bases separated the two germline ends. Germline V gene data show CDR1 as LGHDT and CDR2 as YNNKEL (reference sequence). Here the CDR3 reads CASSPRTVSGNTIYF. The CDR3 bases are TGTGCCAGCAGCCCTAGGACAGTCTCTGGAAACACCATATATTTT.

The CDR3 DNA is TGTGCCAGCAGTTACTCCGCGGGACAGGGGTACGAGCAGTACTTC. Encoded protein: CASSYSAGQGYEQYF. This chain joins TRBV6-5 and TRBJ2-7, with 10 bases identical to TRBD1. Germline CDR1 is MNHEY and CDR2 is SVGAGI. With 0 bases clipped from V and 4 bases from J, the junction kept 3 bases outside the gene matches. This CDR3 comprises 15 residues.

The chain carries TRBV5-1 and TRBJ2-1, with D possibly matching TRBD1 (6 bases). CDR1 SGHRS and CDR2 YFSETQ come from the germline V gene. V was shortened by 7 bases and J by 3 bases, with 11 bases between the two germline ends. CDR3 size: 13 residues. The CDR3: CASHRAGYNEQFF. The CDR3 DNA is TGCGCCAGCCACAGGGCGGGCTACAATGAGCAGTTCTTC.

The chain links TRBV4-1 to TRBJ2-4; 12 bases agree with TRBD2. Germline loops: CDR1 MGHRA, CDR2 YSYEKL. This CDR3 comprises 17 residues. Trimming removed 5 bases from V and 0 bases from J; junction bases left unmatched: 5. CDR3 sequence reads: CASSSRTSGVAKNIQYF. The CDR3 bases are TGCGCCAGCAGCTCCCGGACTAGCGGGGTAGCCAAAAACATTCAGTACTTC.

This clone came up a few times. This chain uses TRBV19 with TRBJ1-5; D is undetermined. V shed 5 bases and J shed 4 bases, with 9 bases lying between them. The CDR3 consists of 13 residues. From germline, CDR1 is LNHDA and CDR2 SQIVND (reference sequence). The CDR3: CASSGRGNQPQHF. DNA for the CDR3: TGTGCCAGTAGTGGGCGCGGGAATCAGCCCCAGCATTTT.

The V call is TRBV28, the J call TRBJ2-6; D is perhaps TRBD2 (6 bases). Germline values: CDR1 MDHEN, CDR2 SYDVKM. V was clipped by 4 bases and J by 8 bases, with 15 bases between them. The length of the CDR3 is 15 residues. The CDR3 nucleotides are TGTGCCAGCAGTTGGGGGACTGGGCCCCCCAACGTCCTGACTTTC. Translation gives CASSWGTGPPNVLTF.

The genes are TRBV9 and TRBJ2-7; 10 positions match TRBD2. CDR1 is SGDLS, CDR2 YYNGEE, per germline. The CDR3 extends over 14 amino acids. V lost 2 bases, J lost 4 bases, and 3 bases stayed unmatched. The CDR3: CASSVSSGGYEQYF. The CDR3 coding sequence is TGTGCCAGCAGCGTTTCTAGCGGGGGTTACGAGCAGTACTTC.

This rearrangement joins TRBV11-3 to TRBJ2-3; 7 bases agree with TRBD1. The CDR3 runs to 16 residues. With 1 base clipped from V and 5 bases from J, the junction kept 9 bases outside the gene matches. Germline V CDR1 and CDR2: SGHNT, YENEEA. The CDR3 DNA follows: TGTGCCAGCAGCTTAGCTGACAGGGTATCCGTAGATACGCAGTATTTT. This sequence encodes CASSLADRVSVDTQYF.

This chain links TRBV28 with TRBJ2-1; 9 nucleotides match TRBD2. The V gene end was trimmed by 1 base and the J gene end by 4 bases; junction bases not matched to a gene: 8. From germline, CDR1 is MDHEN and CDR2 SYDVKM. The length of the CDR3 is 17 residues. CDR3 in DNA: TGTGCCAGCAGTTTATTAACTAGCGGGCATAATTACAATGAGCAGTTCTTC. Translation gives CASSLLTSGHNYNEQFF.

J is TRBJ2-3 and V is TRBV18; D may be TRBD2 (6 bases). The germline V gene has CDR1 KGHSH and CDR2 LQKENI. The CDR3 consists of 15 residues. Between the trimmed V and J ends, which lost 1 base and 5 bases, there was a span of 13 bases. The CDR3 sequence is CASSPLQEGRDTQYF. For the CDR3, the DNA is TGTGCCAGCTCACCACTACAGGAGGGTAGAGATACGCAGTATTTT.

This rearrangement joins TRBV9 to TRBJ2-5; 9 nucleotides match TRBD2. The V gene's germline CDR1 is SGDLS and CDR2 YYNGEE. After removal of 0 bases from V and 6 bases from J, the junction contained 3 bases not matched to a gene. The CDR3 totals 14 residues. CDR3: CASSVGGGAKTQYF. CDR3 DNA sequence: TGTGCCAGCAGCGTAGGCGGGGGGGCCAAGACCCAGTACTTC. Full variable domain (remainder filled in from reference TRBV9 and TRBJ2-5): DSGVTQTPKHLITATGQRVTLRCSPRSGDLSVYWYQQSLDQGLQFLIQYYNGEERAKGNILERFSAQQFPDLHSELNLSSLELGDSALYFCASSVGGGAKTQYFGPGTRLLVL.

The genes are TRBV27 and TRBJ1-5; weak D call: TRBD1 (6 bases). V lost 2 bases, J lost 3 bases, and 8 bases lay in between. The V gene's germline CDR1 is MNHEY and CDR2 SMNVEV (reference sequence). CDR3 size: 14 residues. The CDR3 is CASSLGQPNQPQHF. The CDR3 coding sequence is TGTGCCAGCAGTTTAGGACAGCCCAATCAGCCCCAGCATTTT.

This clone was detected a few times. The rearrangement uses TRBV14 and TRBJ2-2; the match to TRBD1 covers 7 bases. This CDR3 has 14 amino acids. The germline CDR1 and CDR2 sequences are SGHDN and FVKESK. V was pared by 5 bases and J by 8 bases, with 8 bases of the junction left unmatched. CDR3 in amino acids: CASSFPPGQGELFF. The CDR3 region has the DNA TGTGCCAGCAGCTTCCCACCGGGACAGGGGGAGCTGTTTTTT.

The rearrangement uses TRBV6-5 and TRBJ1-5, with TRBD1 matching 9 bases. CDR1 MNHEY and CDR2 SVGAGI come from the germline V gene. The length of the CDR3 is 14 residues. With V trimmed by 8 bases and J by 0 bases, 2 bases remained unmatched. CDR3: CASGTGISNQPQHF. The DNA for the CDR3 is TGTGCCAGCGGGACAGGGATTAGCAATCAGCCCCAGCATTTT.

The chain employs TRBV19 and TRBJ1-5, with D possibly being TRBD1 (6 bases). The CDR3 extends over 15 amino acids. The V end lost 3 bases, the J end lost 1 base, and 10 bases lay between the germline ends. CDR1 and CDR2 from the germline V gene are LNHDA and SQIVND (reference sequence). CDR3 protein: CASSMRGASNQPQHF. CDR3 nucleotide sequence: TGTGCCAGTAGTATGCGGGGGGCGAGCAATCAGCCCCAGCATTTT.

A few counts support this clone. The chain has TRBV6-1 and TRBJ1-6; no clear D. CDR3 length equals 14 residues. V was shortened by 1 base and J by 8 bases, with 9 bases between the two germline ends. The germline V gene encodes CDR1 MNHNS and CDR2 SASEGT. CDR3 protein: CASSEGWRDSPLHF. The CDR3 region has the DNA TGTGCCAGCAGTGAAGGGTGGCGGGATTCACCCCTCCACTTT.

The chain employs TRBV24-1 and TRBJ1-1; 9 bases are a match to TRBD1. Germline values: CDR1 KGHDR, CDR2 SFDVKD. The junction had 13 bases not matched to a gene; V was cut back by 4 bases and J by 14 bases. The CDR3 spans 14 residues. As DNA, the CDR3 is TGTGCCACCAGTGAACCGACGGGACAGGGTGAGGGGTTCTTT. Translating it yields CATSEPTGQGEGFF.

The gene calls are TRBV29-1 and TRBJ1-1; no firm D call. This CDR3 spans 13 amino acids. Looked up from germline, CDR1 is SQVTM and CDR2 is ANQGSEA. The V end lost 3 bases, the J end lost 0 bases, and 8 bases lay between the germline ends. The CDR3 nucleotides read TGCAGCGTTGAGACACAACTGAACACTGAAGCTTTCTTT. Amino acids: CSVETQLNTEAFF.

This clone was recorded once. This chain uses TRBV5-1 with TRBJ2-7, with 10 bases aligning to TRBD1. CDR3 length: 12 residues. Trimming took 5 bases from V and 4 from J; bases not matched to a gene: 0. Per the germline V gene, CDR1 is SGHRS and CDR2 is YFSETQ. Here the CDR3 reads CASRDRGYEQYF. DNA for the CDR3: TGCGCCAGCAGGGACAGGGGGTACGAGCAGTACTTC.

This clone was seen only a few times. The CDR3 sequence: CASSVDRGGNQPQHF. The CDR3 DNA reads as TGTGCCAGCAGCGTGGACCGGGGGGGCAATCAGCCCCAGCATTTT. V gene TRBV11-2 combines with J gene TRBJ1-5; D might be TRBD1 (5 bases). Germline V CDR1 and CDR2: SGHAT, FQNNGV. With 5 bases removed from V and 2 bases from J, the gap between germline ends came to 13 bases. The CDR3 loop spans 15 amino acids.

CDR3 amino acids: CASSSHRAGGPNEQFF. In nucleotides, the CDR3 is TGTGCCAGCAGCTCCCATCGAGCGGGGGGGCCCAATGAGCAGTTCTTC. The chain recombines TRBV11-2 with TRBJ2-1; TRBD2 aligns across 10 bases. Germline CDR1 and CDR2: SGHAT and FQNNGV. Germline trimming cut 4 bases from V and 6 bases from J; bases unmatched to any gene: 9. CDR3 length: 16 amino acids.

The gene calls are TRBV7-9 and TRBJ1-3; 9 nucleotides match TRBD1. The CDR3 has 16 amino acids. Trimming cost V 5 bases and J 4 bases; bases outside gene matches: 9. From germline, CDR1 is SEHNR and CDR2 FQNEAQ (reference sequence). CDR3 sequence: CASSVQGAISGNTIYF. CDR3 nucleotide sequence: TGTGCCAGCAGCGTACAGGGGGCCATTTCAGGAAACACCATATATTTT.

The rearrangement joins TRBV5-1 to TRBJ2-1, with TRBD1 matching 12 bases. After removal of 4 bases from V and 9 bases from J, the junction contained 5 bases not matched to a gene. From germline, CDR1 is SGHRS and CDR2 YFSETQ. The CDR3 runs 14 residues. This chain's CDR3 is CASSTGQGAGEQFF. The CDR3 DNA sequence: TGCGCCAGCAGCACGGGACAGGGGGCCGGTGAGCAGTTCTTC.

V usage is TRBV29-1 and J usage is TRBJ1-2, with D unresolved. In germline, CDR1 is SQVTM, CDR2 ANQGSEA. The length of the CDR3 is 12 residues. V lost 4 bases and J 0 bases, leaving 6 bases between the germline ends. CDR3 sequence (DNA): TGCAGCGTTGGGCAGTCTAACTATGGCTACACCTTC. Protein sequence: CSVGQSNYGYTF.

The chain employs TRBV6-5 and TRBJ1-2; 7 nucleotides line up with TRBD1. Germline loops: CDR1 MNHEY, CDR2 SVGAGI. Losses at the gene ends were 6 bases for V and 5 bases for J; bases not matched to a gene: 9. This CDR3 spans 14 amino acids. The CDR3 loop is CASRADRDRYGYTF. CDR3 nucleotides: TGTGCCAGCAGGGCTGACAGGGACCGGTATGGCTACACCTTC.

The J gene is TRBJ2-1, the V gene TRBV25-1, with D perhaps TRBD1 (5 bases). The CDR3 has 14 residues. CDR1 and CDR2 from the germline V gene are MGHDK and SYGVNS. V dropped 2 bases and J dropped 6 bases, with 11 bases sitting between them. The CDR3 here is CASSEPGIGNEQFF. The CDR3 DNA reads TGTGCCAGCAGTGAACCAGGGATCGGCAATGAGCAGTTCTTC.